Below, 26 T cell receptor beta chains from the same sample are listed, as sequenced in a study of long-term antiretroviral therapy in people with HIV. Researchers report immunoSEQ v3.0 was run at survey level. Repertoires were generated with immunoSEQ multiplex PCR, while TCRdb's copy carries only in-frame clones and drops some. The table records fewer than 25,000 clones, about 86% of them present only once. Material: unsorted PBMCs, obtained 1.2 years after starting antiretroviral therapy. All receptors derive from a man between 50 and 59 years old with HIV.

This clone was counted a few times. J is TRBJ1-2 and V is TRBV5-6, with D possibly matching TRBD1 (5 bases). The CDR3 contains 15 residues. Between the trimmed V and J ends, which lost 0 bases and 7 bases, there was a span of 16 bases. Germline-derived CDR1 and CDR2 are SGHDT and YYEEEE. In DNA, the CDR3 is TGTGCCAGCAGCTTGGCCGGGGCCAGCTTAAGTGGCTACACCTTC. It encodes CASSLAGASLSGYTF.

CDR3 nucleotide sequence: TGTGCCAGTAGTCGACAGGGGCGGCAGTTCTTC. Translated, it gives CASSRQGRQFF. V gene TRBV19 combines with J gene TRBJ2-1; 8 nucleotides match TRBD1. Germline V lookup: CDR1 LNHDA, CDR2 SQIVND (reference sequence). With V trimmed by 5 bases and J by 12 bases, 3 bases remained unmatched. The CDR3 consists of 11 residues.

V usage is TRBV11-2 and J usage is TRBJ1-1; D call uncertain. Looked up from germline, CDR1 is SGHAT and CDR2 is FQNNGV. Between the trimmed V and J ends, which lost 8 bases and 6 bases, there was a span of 13 bases. The CDR3 has 12 amino acids. CDR3 amino acids: CASLDVESEAFF. In nucleotides, the CDR3 is TGTGCCAGCCTAGATGTGGAGTCTGAAGCTTTCTTT. Based on the CDR3 plus reference TRBV11-2 and TRBJ1-1, the full variable domain is EAGVAQSPRYKIIEKRQSVAFWCNPISGHATLYWYQQILGQGPKLLIQFQNNGVVDDSQLPKDRFSAERLKGVDSTLKIQPAKLEDSAVYLCASLDVESEAFFGQGTRLTVV.

CDR3 coding DNA: TGTGCCAGCAGAAGACGAAACACTGAAGCTTTCTTT. Its translation: CASRRRNTEAFF. V gene TRBV28 combines with J gene TRBJ1-1; no clear D gene. The V and J ends lost 6 bases and 2 bases respectively, with 7 bases between them. This CDR3 is 12 amino acids long. Germline V gene data show CDR1 as MDHEN and CDR2 as SYDVKM.

The chain joins TRBV11-2 to TRBJ2-7; D unresolved. V was trimmed by 4 bases and J by 0 bases, leaving 10 bases between them. The CDR3 extends over 14 amino acids. Germline V gives CDR1 SGHAT, CDR2 FQNNGV. The CDR3 here is CASSSLRFSYEQYF. In DNA form, the CDR3 reads TGTGCCAGCAGCTCCCTCAGGTTCTCCTACGAGCAGTACTTC.

The chain joins TRBV6-5 to TRBJ2-7; D may be TRBD1 (6 bases). Germline values: CDR1 MNHEY, CDR2 SVGAGI. V gave up 5 bases and J gave up 2 bases, with 16 bases separating them. The CDR3 contains 15 residues. CDR3 sequence: CASSPTTGLPYEQYF. The CDR3 DNA follows: TGTGCCAGCAGTCCAACAACAGGGCTCCCCTACGAGCAGTACTTC.

The V and J genes are TRBV2 and TRBJ1-2; TRBD1 aligns across 8 bases. The trim removed 3 bases at V and 4 bases at J, leaving 7 bases unmatched. CDR3 length equals 15 residues. CDR1 is SNHLY, CDR2 FYNNEI, per germline. CDR3 coding DNA: TGTGCCAGCAGTGAGCAGGACAGGGCTGGCTATGGCTACACCTTC. Residues: CASSEQDRAGYGYTF.

This chain joins TRBV7-6 and TRBJ2-5; D is undetermined. There are 14 residues in the CDR3. Germline CDR1 and CDR2: SGHVS and FNYEAQ. Deletions cut 0 bases from V and 5 bases from J, with 10 bases between. The CDR3 region is CASSLAWQKETQYF. Written as DNA, the CDR3 is TGTGCCAGCAGCTTAGCATGGCAGAAGGAGACCCAGTACTTC.

The V call is TRBV6-6, the J call TRBJ2-1; unclear D gene. The CDR3 loop spans 12 amino acids. Trimming pared 6 bases from V and 8 bases from J, leaving 11 bases between. CDR1 MNHNY and CDR2 SVGAGI come from the germline V gene (reference sequence). CDR3 region: CASSSGLDEQFF. The CDR3 coding sequence is TGTGCCAGCAGCTCCGGGTTAGATGAGCAGTTCTTC.

The chain uses TRBV6-6 and TRBJ1-1; D remains ambiguous. The length of the CDR3 is 11 residues. Between the trimmed V and J ends, which lost 7 bases and 4 bases, there was a span of 7 bases. CDR1 is MNHNY and CDR2 is SVGAGI in the germline V gene (reference sequence). The CDR3 nucleotides are TGTGCCAGCATGAGAGCCACTGAAGCTTTCTTT. Protein: CASMRATEAFF.

The chain recombines TRBV7-9 with TRBJ1-1; 11 nucleotides align to TRBD1. The CDR3 sequence is 15 residues long. V was clipped by 6 bases and J by 4 bases; unmatched bases: 7. From germline, CDR1 is SEHNR and CDR2 FQNEAQ (reference sequence). CDR3 DNA sequence: TGTGCCAGCAGTTGGGACAGGGGGTTGGGCACTGAAGCTTTCTTT. Amino acids: CASSWDRGLGTEAFF.

V gene TRBV11-2 combines with J gene TRBJ2-7; 8 bases agree with TRBD2. CDR1 SGHAT and CDR2 FQNNGV come from the germline V gene. Losses at the gene ends were 4 bases for V and 2 bases for J; bases not matched to a gene: 4. The CDR3 contains 14 residues. CDR3 amino acids: CASSWSGGAYEQYF. The DNA for the CDR3 is TGTGCCAGCAGCTGGTCGGGGGGGGCCTACGAGCAGTACTTC.

The chain carries TRBV27 and TRBJ2-7; TRBD2 matches at 10 bases. V trimming: 4 bases; J trimming: 1 base; junction bases outside the gene matches: 7. This CDR3 comprises 16 residues. The germline V gene has CDR1 MNHEY and CDR2 SMNVEV (reference sequence). In DNA, the CDR3 is TGTGCCAGCAGTTCCCTAGCGGGGGTGATTTCCTACGAGCAGTACTTC. Amino acid sequence: CASSSLAGVISYEQYF.

The chain couples TRBV10-1 to TRBJ2-7; 9 bases map to TRBD1. The CDR3 is made up of 16 amino acids. Per the germline V gene, CDR1 is WNHNN and CDR2 is SYGVQD (reference sequence). Unmatched junction bases numbered 10, after V lost 3 bases and J lost 4 bases. The CDR3 here is CASSEWVGTGTYEQYF. In DNA, the CDR3 is TGCGCCAGCAGTGAATGGGTCGGGACAGGGACTTACGAGCAGTACTTC.

This sequence joins TRBV27 and TRBJ2-7, with D uncertain. The CDR3 covers 13 residues. Germline V gives CDR1 MNHEY, CDR2 SMNVEV (reference sequence). The V end lost 7 bases, the J end lost 3 bases, and 13 bases lay between the germline ends. CDR3 nucleotides: TGTGCCAGCAAAAACCGACGGCGCTACGAGCAGTACTTC. This codes for CASKNRRRYEQYF.

The chain joins TRBV6-5 to TRBJ2-7; D is perhaps TRBD1 (6 bases). The CDR3 length is 14 residues. The ends were cut back, 2 bases at V and 1 base at J, with 9 bases in the middle. Per germline, CDR1 MNHEY and CDR2 SVGAGI. The CDR3, as DNA: TGTGCCAGCAGTTACGTGGACAGTTCCTACGAGCAGTACTTC. It translates to CASSYVDSSYEQYF.

The rearrangement joins TRBV6-4 to TRBJ2-1, with D maybe TRBD2 (6 bases). The germline V and J ends were trimmed by 7 bases and 0 bases, with 10 bases remaining between them. CDR1 is MRHNA and CDR2 is SNTAGT in the germline V gene. This CDR3 region has 14 residues. The CDR3 nucleotides are TGTGCCAGCAAGTTGACTAGCTCCTACAATGAGCAGTTCTTC. It specifies CASKLTSSYNEQFF.

This clone occurred once. The chain joins TRBV5-6 to TRBJ2-7, with D tentatively TRBD2 (5 bases). Germline V gene sequence: CDR1 SGHDT, CDR2 YYEEEE. V was trimmed by 4 bases and J by 6 bases, leaving 20 bases between them. CDR3 length: 15 residues. CDR3 nucleotide sequence: TGTGCCAGCAGCCTCGAGGGTAGGCTCTTTTTCGAGCAGTACTTC. It is translated as CASSLEGRLFFEQYF.

This clone was recorded a few times. This chain joins TRBV28 and TRBJ2-1; D call uncertain. Trimming removed 4 bases from V and 4 bases from J, with 8 bases in between. Germline V gives CDR1 MDHEN, CDR2 SYDVKM. The CDR3 covers 13 residues. The CDR3: CASSYGAYNEQFF. The CDR3 DNA reads as TGTGCCAGCAGTTACGGTGCTTACAATGAGCAGTTCTTC.

This chain links TRBV5-6 with TRBJ2-3; D call uncertain. The length of the CDR3 is 13 residues. Germline V gene lookup returns CDR1 SGHDT and CDR2 YYEEEE. V lost 0 bases and J 2 bases, leaving 4 bases between the germline ends. The CDR3 sequence is CASSLGPTDTQYF. Written as DNA, the CDR3 is TGTGCCAGCAGCTTGGGCCCCACAGATACGCAGTATTTT.

The chain links TRBV6-1 to TRBJ2-7; TRBD1 is a possible D gene (6 bases). Germline CDR1 MNHNS, CDR2 SASEGT. V lost 4 bases, J lost 6 bases, and 13 bases lay in between. The CDR3 sequence is 13 residues long. The CDR3 DNA follows: TGTGCCAGCAGTGTGACAGGCCCAGGCGAGCAGTACTTC. It encodes CASSVTGPGEQYF.

This chain connects TRBV28 to TRBJ2-5; 7 positions agree with TRBD1. Germline V gene sequence: CDR1 MDHEN, CDR2 SYDVKM. V was clipped by 1 base and J by 11 bases; unmatched bases: 10. CDR3 length: 14 amino acids. CDR3 amino acids: CASSLSVGGQLQYF. CDR3 coding DNA: TGTGCCAGCAGTTTATCCGTAGGGGGCCAGCTTCAGTACTTC.

The chain uses TRBV2 and TRBJ2-7; TRBD1 might be the D (6 bases). The CDR3 is 12 amino acids. CDR1 and CDR2 from the germline V gene are SNHLY and FYNNEI. V lost 11 bases, J lost 6 bases, and 17 bases lay in between. In DNA form, the CDR3 reads TGTGCCGGAAAAGGACAGACAACCGAGCAGTACTTC. The encoded protein is CAGKGQTTEQYF.

This clone was detected only once. The chain uses TRBV5-1 and TRBJ1-2; tentative D call: TRBD1 (5 bases). Trimming removed 1 base from V and 6 bases from J, with 19 bases in between. Germline V CDR1 and CDR2: SGHRS, YFSETQ. This CDR3 contains 16 residues. CDR3 DNA: TGCGCCAGCAGCTTGCGCCAGGGTCCGGGTGGGGATGGCTACACCTTC. This translates into CASSLRQGPGGDGYTF.

The chain couples TRBV19 to TRBJ1-5; TRBD1 matches 9 bases. The germline V gene has CDR1 LNHDA and CDR2 SQIVND (reference sequence). This CDR3 comprises 13 residues. Germline trimming cut 5 bases from V and 8 bases from J; bases unmatched to any gene: 4. The CDR3 protein is CASSDRGSEPQHF. The CDR3 bases are TGTGCCAGTAGTGACAGGGGGTCCGAGCCCCAGCATTTT.

The chain links TRBV28 to TRBJ1-1; D unclear. The germline V gene encodes CDR1 MDHEN and CDR2 SYDVKM. The length of the CDR3 is 14 residues. Between the trimmed V and J ends, which lost 2 bases and 4 bases, there was a span of 11 bases. CDR3 DNA: TGTGCCAGCAGTTTAACGGTTGACGGCACTGAAGCTTTCTTT. Amino acid sequence: CASSLTVDGTEAFF. The whole variable domain, filled in from reference TRBV28 and TRBJ1-1, reads DVKVTQSSRYLVKRTGEKVFLECVQDMDHENMFWYRQDPGLGLRLIYFSYDVKMKEKGDIPEGYSVSREKKERFSLILESASTNQTSMYLCASSLTVDGTEAFFGQGTRLTVV.